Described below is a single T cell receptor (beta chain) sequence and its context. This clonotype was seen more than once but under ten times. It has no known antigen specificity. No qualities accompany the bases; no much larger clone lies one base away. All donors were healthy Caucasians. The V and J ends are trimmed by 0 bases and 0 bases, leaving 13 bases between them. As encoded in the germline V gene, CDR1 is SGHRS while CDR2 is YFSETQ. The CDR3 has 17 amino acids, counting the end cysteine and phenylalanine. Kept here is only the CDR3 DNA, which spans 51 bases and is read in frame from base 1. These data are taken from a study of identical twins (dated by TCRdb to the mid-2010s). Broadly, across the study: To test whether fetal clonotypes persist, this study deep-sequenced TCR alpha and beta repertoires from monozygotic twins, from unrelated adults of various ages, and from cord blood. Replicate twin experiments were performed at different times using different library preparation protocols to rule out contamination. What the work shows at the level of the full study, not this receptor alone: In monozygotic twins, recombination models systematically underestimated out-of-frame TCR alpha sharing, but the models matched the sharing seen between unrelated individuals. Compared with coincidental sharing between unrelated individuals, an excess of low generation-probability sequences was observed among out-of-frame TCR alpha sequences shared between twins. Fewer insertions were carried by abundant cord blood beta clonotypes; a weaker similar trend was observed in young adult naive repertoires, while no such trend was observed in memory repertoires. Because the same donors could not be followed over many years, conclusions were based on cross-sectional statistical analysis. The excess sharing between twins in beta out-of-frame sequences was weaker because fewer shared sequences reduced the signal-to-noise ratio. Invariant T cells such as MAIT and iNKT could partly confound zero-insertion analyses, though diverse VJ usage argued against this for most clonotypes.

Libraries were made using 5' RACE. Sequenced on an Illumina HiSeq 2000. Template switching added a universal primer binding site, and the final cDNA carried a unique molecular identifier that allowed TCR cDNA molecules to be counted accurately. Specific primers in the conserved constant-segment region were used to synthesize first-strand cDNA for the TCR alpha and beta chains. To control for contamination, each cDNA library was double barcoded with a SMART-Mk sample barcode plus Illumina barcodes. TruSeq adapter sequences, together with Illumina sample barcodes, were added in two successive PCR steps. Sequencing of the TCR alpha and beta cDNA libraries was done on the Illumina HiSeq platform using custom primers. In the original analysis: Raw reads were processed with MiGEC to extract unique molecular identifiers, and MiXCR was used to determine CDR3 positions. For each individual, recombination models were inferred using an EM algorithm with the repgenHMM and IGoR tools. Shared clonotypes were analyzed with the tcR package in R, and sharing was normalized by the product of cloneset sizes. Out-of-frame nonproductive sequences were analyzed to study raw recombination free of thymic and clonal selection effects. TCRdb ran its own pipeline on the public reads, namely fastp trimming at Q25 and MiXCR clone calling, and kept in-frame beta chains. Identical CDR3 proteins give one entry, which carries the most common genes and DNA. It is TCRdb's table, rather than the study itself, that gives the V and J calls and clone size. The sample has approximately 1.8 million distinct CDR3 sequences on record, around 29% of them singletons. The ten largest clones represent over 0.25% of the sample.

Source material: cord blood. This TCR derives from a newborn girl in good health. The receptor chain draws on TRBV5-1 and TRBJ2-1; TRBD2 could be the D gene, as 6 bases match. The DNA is TGCGCCAGCAGCTTGGGTGCGGGGCTCAGCTCCTACAATGAGCAGTTCTTC. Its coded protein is CASSLGAGLSSYNEQFF. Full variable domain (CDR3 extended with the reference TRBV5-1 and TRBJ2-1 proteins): KAGVTQTPRYLIKTRGQQVTLSCSPISGHRSVSWYQQTPGQGLQFLFEYFSETQRNKGNFPGRFSGRQFSNSRSEMNVSTLELGDSALYLCASSLGAGLSSYNEQFFGPGTRLTVL.